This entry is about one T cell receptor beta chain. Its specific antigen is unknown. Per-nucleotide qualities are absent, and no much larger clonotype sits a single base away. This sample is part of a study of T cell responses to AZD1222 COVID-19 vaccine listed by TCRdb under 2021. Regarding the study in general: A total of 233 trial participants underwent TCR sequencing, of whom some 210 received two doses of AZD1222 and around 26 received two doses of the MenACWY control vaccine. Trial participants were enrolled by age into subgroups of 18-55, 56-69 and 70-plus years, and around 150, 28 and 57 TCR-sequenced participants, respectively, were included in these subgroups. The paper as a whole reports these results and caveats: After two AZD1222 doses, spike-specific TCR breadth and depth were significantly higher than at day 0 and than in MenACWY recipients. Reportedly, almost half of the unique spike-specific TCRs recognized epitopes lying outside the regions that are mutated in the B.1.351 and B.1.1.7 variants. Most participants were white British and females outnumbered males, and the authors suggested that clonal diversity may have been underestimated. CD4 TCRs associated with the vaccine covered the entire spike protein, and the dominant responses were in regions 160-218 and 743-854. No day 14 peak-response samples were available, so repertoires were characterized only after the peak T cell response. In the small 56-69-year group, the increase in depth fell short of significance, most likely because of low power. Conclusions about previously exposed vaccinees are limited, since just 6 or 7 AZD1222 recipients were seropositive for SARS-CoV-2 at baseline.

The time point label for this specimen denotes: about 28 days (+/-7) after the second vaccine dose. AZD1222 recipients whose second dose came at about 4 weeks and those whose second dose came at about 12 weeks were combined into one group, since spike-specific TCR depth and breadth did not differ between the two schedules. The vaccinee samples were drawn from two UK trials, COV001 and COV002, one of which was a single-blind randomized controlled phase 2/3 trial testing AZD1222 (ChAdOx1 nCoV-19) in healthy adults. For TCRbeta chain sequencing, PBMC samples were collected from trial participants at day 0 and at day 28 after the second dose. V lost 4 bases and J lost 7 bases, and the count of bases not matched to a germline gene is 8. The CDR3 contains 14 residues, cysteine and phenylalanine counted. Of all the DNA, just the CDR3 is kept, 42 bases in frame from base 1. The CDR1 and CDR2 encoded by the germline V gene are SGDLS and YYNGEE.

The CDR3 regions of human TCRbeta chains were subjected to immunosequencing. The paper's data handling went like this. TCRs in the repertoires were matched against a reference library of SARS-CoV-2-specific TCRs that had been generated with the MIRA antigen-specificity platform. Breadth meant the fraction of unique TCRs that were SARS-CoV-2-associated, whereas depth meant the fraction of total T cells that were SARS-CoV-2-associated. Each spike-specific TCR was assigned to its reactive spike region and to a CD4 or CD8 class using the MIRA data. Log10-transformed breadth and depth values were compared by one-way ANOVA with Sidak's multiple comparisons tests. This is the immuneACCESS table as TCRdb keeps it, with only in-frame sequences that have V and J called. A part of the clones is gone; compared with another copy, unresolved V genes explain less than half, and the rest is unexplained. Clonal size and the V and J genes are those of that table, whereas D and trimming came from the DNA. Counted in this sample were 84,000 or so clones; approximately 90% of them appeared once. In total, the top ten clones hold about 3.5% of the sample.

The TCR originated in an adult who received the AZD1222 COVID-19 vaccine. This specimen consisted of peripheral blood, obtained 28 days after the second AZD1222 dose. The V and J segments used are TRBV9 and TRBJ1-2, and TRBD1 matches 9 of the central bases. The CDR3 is CASSSDRGYSGYTF. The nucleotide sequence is TGTGCCAGCAGCAGCGACAGGGGGTACTCTGGCTACACCTTC.